A selection of T cell receptor beta chains follows, all from one sample in a study of cytomegalovirus exposure and HLA in healthy donors. TCRdb's copy holds only in-frame clones and misses some; the assay was immunoSEQ multiplex PCR. The sample records approximately 200,000 clones, over 70% being singletons. Specimen: PBMCs. The receptors were gathered from a woman younger than 45 in good health and CMV-seropositive. CDR3s include the opening cysteine and the closing phenylalanine or tryptophan. A D gene is named only where the DNA matches it firmly. Some rows have no size entry. The others give once, few or many, or a class for an expanded clone.

clone_size	d_call	v_call	j_call	cdr3_nt	cdr3_aa
.	.	TRBV5-5	TRBJ2-7	TGTGCCAGCAGCTTGGAGATCCTCGGCGAGCAGTACTTC	CASSLEILGEQYF
.	TRBD1	TRBV27	TRBJ1-2	TGTGCCAGCAGTTTTTTACAGGGGGCGTGGGGCTACACCTTC	CASSFLQGAWGYTF
once	.	TRBV11-2	TRBJ2-1	TGTGCCAGCAGCTTAGCCGGGTCGATCTACAATGAGCAGTTCTTC	CASSLAGSIYNEQFF
.	.	TRBV5-8	TRBJ1-1	TGTGCCAGCAGCTTGGTGGGGGCGAGGAACACTGAAGCTTTCTTT	CASSLVGARNTEAFF
.	.	TRBV7-8	TRBJ1-6	TGTGCCAGCAGCTCGACAGGCTTTCAACCCCTCCACTTT	CASSSTGFQPLHF
.	TRBD2	TRBV28	TRBJ2-7	TGTGCCAGCACCCCGGGGGGAACGAGCTCCTACGAGCAGTACTTC	CASTPGGTSSYEQYF
.	.	TRBV7-9	TRBJ2-1	TGTGCCAGCAACCCCGAGGAGGGGTACAATGAGCAGTTCTTC	CASNPEEGYNEQFF
.	TRBD1	TRBV19	TRBJ2-7	TGTGCCAGTAGTATCCAGCCGACAGGGATCTACGAGCAGTACTTC	CASSIQPTGIYEQYF
few	TRBD1	TRBV19	TRBJ2-2	TGTGCCAGTAGTAGGGGACAGGTTAACACCGGGGAGCTGTTTTTT	CASSRGQVNTGELFF
.	TRBD2	TRBV28	TRBJ2-1	TGTGCCAGCAGTTTAGGGGGGGGATGGGTGTTCTTC	CASSLGGGWVFF
.	.	TRBV6-5	TRBJ1-6	TGTGCCAGCAGTTACGCTGGGATGGAGGCTTCACCCCTCCACTTT	CASSYAGMEASPLHF
.	.	TRBV28	TRBJ2-4	TGTGCCAGCAGTTTCCCGCGGGATCTAGCCAAAAACATTCAGTACTTC	CASSFPRDLAKNIQYF
.	.	TRBV6-5	TRBJ2-1	TGTGCCAGCAGTGGCCGGCAGGGGAGTGGGAATGAGCAGTTCTTC	CASSGRQGSGNEQFF
.	.	TRBV7-9	TRBJ1-3	TGTTCCAGCAGCTTACGGGGGTCGACTGGAAACACCATATATTTT	CSSSLRGSTGNTIYF
once	.	TRBV7-9	TRBJ2-3	TGTGCCAGCAGCTTAGGAGGAGGGGGCACAGATACGCAGTATTTT	CASSLGGGGTDTQYF
few	.	TRBV7-2	TRBJ1-2	TGTGCCAGCAGCTTGGCTTACGGTAAAAGGGGGTATAACTATGGCTACACCTTC	CASSLAYGKRGYNYGYTF
.	.	TRBV27	TRBJ2-7	TGTGCCAGCAGCCTAGCCGAGACCTACGAGCAGTACTTC	CASSLAETYEQYF
.	TRBD2	TRBV2	TRBJ2-7	TGTGCCAGCAGTGGGGAGGGCGGGAGAAGGTCCTACGAGCAGTACTTC	CASSGEGGRRSYEQYF
.	.	TRBV6-1	TRBJ1-4	TGTGCCAGCAGTGAACGAGGTGGAGGCAATGAAAAACTGTTTTTT	CASSERGGGNEKLFF
.	.	TRBV28	TRBJ1-2	TGTGCCAGCAGTCTCAACCCTTCGGGCAGGGTGGGGAATGGCTACACCTTC	CASSLNPSGRVGNGYTF
.	TRBD2	TRBV25-1	TRBJ2-5	TGTGCCAGCAGCGGACTAGCGGCCCCGTACCAAGAGACCCAGTACTTC	CASSGLAAPYQETQYF
.	.	TRBV7-9	TRBJ2-1	TGTGCCAGCAGCTTATCCCAGGGGAATTACAATGAGCAGTTCTTC	CASSLSQGNYNEQFF
.	TRBD1	TRBV7-8	TRBJ2-4	TGTGCCAGCAGCTTAGCGGCGAGGGACAGGTCTATGGGGGCCAAAAACATTCAGTACTTC	CASSLAARDRSMGAKNIQYF
.	TRBD1	TRBV11-2	TRBJ1-4	TGTGCCAGCAGCTCGGGACAGGCAGAACAAAAACTGTTTTTT	CASSSGQAEQKLFF
.	.	TRBV11-3	TRBJ2-1	TGTGCCAGCAGCTTAGCTGGGGGGGAGGGGGATGAGCAGTTCTTC	CASSLAGGEGDEQFF